This TCR beta chain is drawn from a study of response to subunit inactivated influenza vaccine. Findings and caveats of the study: Authors suggested few new T cells are recruited by each seasonal influenza vaccination.

CDR3 size: 14 residues. V lost 8 bases, J lost 0 bases, and 12 bases lay in between. About this clonotype itself: What it binds is unknown.

Each CDR3 protein is one row after TCRdb ran MiXCR on the RT-PCR reads. Among about 700,000 distinct CDR3 sequences listed, 12% to 15% were seen once. This chain links TRBV12-3 or TRBV12-4 with TRBJ2-3, with D possibly TRBD2 on 6 matching bases. The sample in question was PBMCs from blood, obtained roughly 2 weeks before vaccination. The receptor was isolated from a man in his fifties or sixties who received an inactivated influenza vaccine. In DNA form, the CDR3 reads TGTGCCAGCCGGCGGGGACTTAGCACAGATACGCAGTATTTT. Its protein product is CASRRGLSTDTQYF.